This TCR beta chain was documented in a study of shared clonotypes between healthy human individuals. Positively selected for CCR7, the CD45RO-negative cells used as naive CD8 cells excluded terminally differentiated effector memory CD45RA+ cells. Deep was the level at which the assay was run. Method: immunoSEQ multiplex PCR; TCRdb's copy keeps in-frame clones and lacks some. The repertoire holds around 1.9 million clones, more than 85% seen once, with 1.5% to 2% in the top ten. Trimming pared 7 bases from V and 4 bases from J, leaving 11 bases between. Germline values: CDR1 MDHEN, CDR2 SYDVKM. This CDR3 has 12 residues.

Specimen: naive CD8+ T cells from PBMCs. The source is a man younger than 35 in good health. Some clones in this sample may be carry-over from other donors' samples. The chain employs TRBV28 and TRBJ2-7; D unresolved. CDR3 protein: CASKDPRYEQYF. CDR3 bases: TGTGCCAGCAAAGACCCCCGTTACGAGCAGTACTTC.